This T cell receptor (beta chain) was captured by sequencing in a study of cytomegalovirus exposure and HLA in healthy donors (dated by TCRdb to the late 2010s). Study-wide context: According to an earlier analysis of 587 of the donors, some 180 million T cells yielded some 120 million unique TCR beta sequences and about 280 Gb of sequence data. An earlier analysis of 500 to 650 of the donors applied high-throughput TCR beta sequencing to assess whether each TCR beta V gene segment acted as functional or pseudogenic. In the later analysis, no new phenotypic data were used to find candidate immune exposures; instead, reliance was placed on TCR beta sequences and their occurrence across donors. A separate validation cohort of more than 100 different subjects was used in addition to the roughly 720-subject first cohort. Of the roughly 410 genotyped donors, approximately 81% were placed in the genetic ancestry cluster associated with self-reported Caucasian donors. Because of strong linkage in the cohort, roughly five DR-DQ haplotypes were treated as single units for association and clustering. The number of donors typed differed by locus, with about 629-640 for A, B, C, DRB1 and DQB1, over 500 for DQA1, about 610 for DPA1, and some 440 for DPB1. HLA typing included class I and class II loci at four-digit resolution. Donor age, sex, ethnicity and CMV serostatus were collected together with the repertoire data. Genome-wide SNP genotypes for about 55% of the roughly 670 donors were used in a later genetic analysis, which treated that subset as a discovery cohort. The study combined high-throughput TCR immunosequencing, statistical association of individual TCRs with disease status, and machine learning to predict cytomegalovirus infection status. Among 300 to 500 genotyped donors of the cohort, an average of around 250,000 unique TCR beta nucleotide sequences was sequenced per donor, of which about 19% were non-productive. The T cell repertoires of 670 or so subjects were profiled by immunosequencing and related to cytomegalovirus serostatus. Every discovery cohort repertoire had been produced on one sequencing platform. Roughly 300 gigabases of sequencing data and tens of millions of unique TCR sequences were included in an early release covering roughly 600 HLA-typed donors. The aim of the study was to test whether cataloging public T cell receptors could identify signatures of past pathogen exposure. In a later analysis, previously published TCR beta repertoires from 500 to 750 donors were re-analyzed and high-resolution HLA genotyping was added so that TCR occurrence patterns could be studied. General study outcomes and caveats: The classifier was reported to diagnose cytomegalovirus status with high specificity and sensitivity in both the original and validation cohorts. Correlated functional status among segregating V segments might be attributable to linkage disequilibrium, but an unknown experimental factor could not be ruled out. While some public TCRs were present in many individuals, most TCR sequences turned up only very rarely across donors. For the cohort, immune exposure information was limited to CMV serostatus. In vitro tests confirmed that a few of the cytomegalovirus-associated TCR beta chains recognize cytomegalovirus antigens. Specific HLA alleles were associated with 15,000 to 20,000 TCR beta sequences at a false discovery rate of 0.05 in a later analysis. In a later analysis, several top co-occurrence clusters were reported to appear linked to parvovirus B19, influenza, CMV and Epstein-Barr virus. Because HLA typing was missing for some donors at each locus, association tests included only the typed subset. The study gave a list of 150 to 200 TCR beta chains associated with cytomegalovirus. In a later analysis, TCR association rates were found to vary across HLA loci, with the most associated TCRs seen for DRB1 alleles and the fewest for HLA-C alleles. In a later analysis, HLA-associated TCR beta chains were found to be more clonally expanded and to have lower generation probabilities than equally common non-associated chains. A further reported finding was that TCR beta sequences accurately predicted the HLA-A and HLA-B alleles for most subjects in the first cohort. A cluster of highly shared sequence variants was judged likely to be a technical artifact of the sequencing pipeline. When HLA alleles, especially DR and DQ, strongly co-occurred, TCR associations were difficult to assign to individual alleles. A later genetic analysis associated a missense DCLRE1C variant with V-gene and J-gene trimming of TCR beta chains, and an independent cohort replicated the association. The earlier analysis of 450 to 700 of the donors excluded roughly 17 rarely observed V segments, including chromosome 9 orphons, because counts were too low. Most CMV-associated TCR beta chains appeared to be HLA-restricted in a later analysis, and the HLA associations seemed to be driven largely by CMV exposure. In a later genetic analysis, fewer N-insertions in productive TCRs were reported among donors in an Asian-associated ancestry cluster than the approximately 630-donor mean. Because the 87-base-pair reads could not distinguish some IMGT-functional V segments, including TRBV6-2 and TRBV6-3, those segments were excluded. Sequencing depth was assumed to be roughly uniform across donors in the presence/absence analyses, though that assumption may not hold. The authors suggested that the approach could potentially be generalized to other disease states and immunological phenotypes. In an earlier analysis of roughly 560 of the donors, most TCR beta V segments were observed in productive rearrangements about 87% or about 30% of the time, broadly matching IMGT annotations. This cohort had only TCR beta chains sequenced, and the lack of alpha or paired-chain data limited which features could be detected.

In the case of this clone: The antigen it recognizes is unknown. It has no much larger one-base neighbor in the sample; base qualities were not kept. Within the sample, other DNA sequences also encode this same CDR3.

CDR1 LNHDA and CDR2 SQIVND are derived from the germline V gene (reference sequence). CDR3 length: 15 amino acids, cysteine to phenylalanine. Only CDR3 DNA remains: 45 bases, in frame from the first base. Compared with germline, V lacks 5 bases and J lacks 3 bases; bases without a gene match: 4. The cohort consisted of some 670 healthy bone marrow donors. All cohort members were sampled while nominally healthy, although unrecorded immune exposures were likely present. The donor was CMV seronegative and was included in the group of hundreds of seronegative cohort members. Each donor provided a peripheral blood sample, and peripheral blood mononuclear cells were used for TCR beta sequencing. Genomic DNA extraction from the blood cell samples was performed with the Qiagen DNeasy Blood Extraction Kit. The method behind the library was the immunoSEQ multiplex PCR assay. For the multiplex PCR, a mixture combining 60 forward primers for TCR Vbeta segments and 13 reverse primers for TCR Jbeta segments was used. A multiplex PCR assay on genomic DNA amplified the CDR3 region of rearranged TCR beta genes. The Illumina HiSeq System was used to sequence the amplified TCR beta libraries as 87-base-pair reads. Concerning the study's data processing: A later analysis tallied 70 million to 100 million unique TCR beta chains across the 666 repertoires, and some 12 million of those chains were shared by two or more donors. To remove PCR and sequencing errors, raw reads were error-corrected and collapsed into unique sequences using a nearest-neighbor algorithm that merged closely related sequences. To assign V, D and J gene segments, CDR3 sequences were aligned to IMGT reference sequences. For a sequence to be retained, a match of at least six nucleotides was required to both a V gene segment and a J gene segment. A rearrangement counted as productive if the CDR3 had no stop codons and remained in frame with V and J, and every other rearrangement counted as non-productive. Following IMGT convention, CDR3 was defined as the stretch from the second conserved V-encoded cysteine to the conserved J-encoded phenylalanine. Sequences without an unambiguous match to a single V gene segment were excluded from the earlier analysis of almost 600 of the donors. In an earlier analysis of around 600 of the donors, V segments were called functional above 56.7% productive rearrangements and were called segregating when the between-donor standard deviation exceeded 5%. A statistical classification framework was built for diagnosing cytomegalovirus status from the catalog of TCR beta chain sequences. A later analysis assigned V and J genes by comparing TCR nucleotide sequences with IMGT/GENE-DB human TR gene sequences. A later analysis assigned CDR3 sequences and most-parsimonious VDJ recombination scenarios with the TCRdist pipeline. In a later analysis, each TCR beta chain was defined by its CDR3 amino acid sequence together with its V-gene family, and reads without a unique V-gene family were excluded. To address suspected cross-contamination and a sequencing artifact, a later analysis removed around 600 highly shared, low-generation-probability nucleotide sequences. A later analysis calculated a clonal expansion index for each public chain from normalized within-repertoire ranks of inferred template counts. A later analysis computed generation probabilities with a VDJ recombination model fitted to out-of-frame rearrangements, and checked the results against IGoR. A later analysis scored TCR-TCR, TCR-HLA and TCR-CMV co-occurrence with hypergeometric tests, applying a repertoire-size bias correction to TCR pairs. To estimate false discovery rates, a later analysis permuted the HLA or CMV assignments 20 times. In a later analysis, co-occurring TCRs were grouped using DBSCAN, with TCRdist sequence similarity added in when clustering inside HLA-allele-positive subsets. For co-occurrence clustering, repertoires with fewer than 30,000 or more than 120,000 public chains were excluded, along with four to six repertoires with anomalous nucleotide sharing. As stored in TCRdb, this immuneACCESS dataset retains in-frame rearrangements with V and J assigned. A fraction of the clones does not appear; measured against another copy, unresolved V genes explain less than half of the discrepancy, and the remainder lacks a known reason. That table supplies the V and J calls and clone size; D and trimming were determined from the DNA. Within this sample are roughly 200,000 clones, with 85% of them counted one time only. The ten largest clones capture under 3% of the sample.

The rearranged chain carries TRBV19 and TRBJ1-5; 10 middle bases align to TRBD1. The receptor's source is a woman between 50 and 59 years old in good health and CMV-seronegative. The source material was PBMCs. The DNA is as follows: TGTGCCAGTAGTCCGACAGGGGGCCCCAATCAGCCCCAGCATTTT. Translation gives CASSPTGGPNQPQHF.